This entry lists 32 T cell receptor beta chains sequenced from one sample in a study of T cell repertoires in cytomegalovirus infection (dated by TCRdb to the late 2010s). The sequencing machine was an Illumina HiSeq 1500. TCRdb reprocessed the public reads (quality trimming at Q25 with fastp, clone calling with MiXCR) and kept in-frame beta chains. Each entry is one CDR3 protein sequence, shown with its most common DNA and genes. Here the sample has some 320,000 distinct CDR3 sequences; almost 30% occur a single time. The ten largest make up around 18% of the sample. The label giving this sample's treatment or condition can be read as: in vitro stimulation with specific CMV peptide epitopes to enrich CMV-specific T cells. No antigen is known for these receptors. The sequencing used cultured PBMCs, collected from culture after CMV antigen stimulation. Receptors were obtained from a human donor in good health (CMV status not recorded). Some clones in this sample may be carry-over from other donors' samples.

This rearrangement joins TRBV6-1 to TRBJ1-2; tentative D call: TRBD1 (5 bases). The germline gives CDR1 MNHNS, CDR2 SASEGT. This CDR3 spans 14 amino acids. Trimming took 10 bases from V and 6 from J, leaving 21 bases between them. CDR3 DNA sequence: TGTGCCACCCGACAGTATCAGGCTCCCCATGGCTACACCTTC. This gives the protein CATRQYQAPHGYTF.

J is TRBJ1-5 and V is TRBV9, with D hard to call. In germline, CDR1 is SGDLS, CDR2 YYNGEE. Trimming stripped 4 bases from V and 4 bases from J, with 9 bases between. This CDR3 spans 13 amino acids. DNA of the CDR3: TGTGCCAGCAGCCCTACAGCAAATCAGCCCCAGCATTTT. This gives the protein CASSPTANQPQHF.

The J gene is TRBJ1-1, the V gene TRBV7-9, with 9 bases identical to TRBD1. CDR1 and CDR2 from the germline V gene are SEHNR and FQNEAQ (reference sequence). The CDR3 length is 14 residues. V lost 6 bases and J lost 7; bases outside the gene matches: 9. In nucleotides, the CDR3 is TGTGCCAGCAGTCCCTCCCTGGGACAGGGTGAAGCTTTCTTT. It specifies CASSPSLGQGEAFF. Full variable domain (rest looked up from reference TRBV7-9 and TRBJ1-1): DTGVSQNPRHKITKRGQNVTFRCDPISEHNRLYWYRQTLGQGPEFLTYFQNEAQLEKSRLLSDRFSAERPKGSFSTLEIQRTEQGDSAMYLCASSPSLGQGEAFFGQGTRLTVV.

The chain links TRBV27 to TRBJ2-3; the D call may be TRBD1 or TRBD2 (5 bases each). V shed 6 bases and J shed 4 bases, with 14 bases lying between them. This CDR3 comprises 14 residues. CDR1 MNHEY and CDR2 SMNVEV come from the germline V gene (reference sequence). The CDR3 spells CASRAFRGPDTQYF. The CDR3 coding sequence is TGTGCCAGCAGGGCCTTTCGGGGCCCAGATACGCAGTATTTT.

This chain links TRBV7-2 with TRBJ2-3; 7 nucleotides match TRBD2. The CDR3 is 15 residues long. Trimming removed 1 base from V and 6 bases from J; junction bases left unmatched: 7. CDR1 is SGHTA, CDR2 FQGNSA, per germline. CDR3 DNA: TGTGCCAGCAGCTTAGGGCTAGCGGTTCCGGATACGCAGTATTTT. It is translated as CASSLGLAVPDTQYF.

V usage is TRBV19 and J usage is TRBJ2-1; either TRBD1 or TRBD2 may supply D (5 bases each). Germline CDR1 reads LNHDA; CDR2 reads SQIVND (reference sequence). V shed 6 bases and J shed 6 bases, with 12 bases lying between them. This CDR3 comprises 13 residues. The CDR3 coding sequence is TGTGCCAGTAGGAGGCGTGGGGGCAATGAGCAGTTCTTC. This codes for CASRRRGGNEQFF.

The CDR3 sequence is CASIQGGSRGTNQPQHF. The CDR3 DNA sequence: TGTGCCAGTATCCAGGGTGGGTCCCGGGGTACCAATCAGCCCCAGCATTTT. The rearrangement joins TRBV19 to TRBJ1-5; weak D call: TRBD1 (5 bases). V was clipped by 7 bases and J by 3 bases, with 22 bases between them. The CDR3 spans 17 residues. Germline V gene data show CDR1 as LNHDA and CDR2 as SQIVND (reference sequence).

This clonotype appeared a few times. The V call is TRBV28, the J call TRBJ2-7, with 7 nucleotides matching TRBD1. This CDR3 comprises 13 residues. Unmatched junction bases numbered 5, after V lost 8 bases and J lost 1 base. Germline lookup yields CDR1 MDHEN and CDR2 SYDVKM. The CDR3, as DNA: TGTGCCAGCCTTGACAGGGTGTCCTACGAGCAGTACTTC. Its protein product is CASLDRVSYEQYF.

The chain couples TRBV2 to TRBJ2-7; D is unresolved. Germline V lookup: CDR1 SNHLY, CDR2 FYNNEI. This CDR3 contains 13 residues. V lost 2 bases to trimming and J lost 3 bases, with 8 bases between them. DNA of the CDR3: TGTGCCAGCAGTGAACTCGCCGGCTACGAGCAGTACTTC. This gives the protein CASSELAGYEQYF.

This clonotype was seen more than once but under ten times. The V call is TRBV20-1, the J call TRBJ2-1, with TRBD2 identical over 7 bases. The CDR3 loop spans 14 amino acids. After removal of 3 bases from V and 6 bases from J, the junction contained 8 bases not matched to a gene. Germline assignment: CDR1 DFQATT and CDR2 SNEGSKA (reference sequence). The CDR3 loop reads CSARGLSFRNEQFF. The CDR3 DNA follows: TGCAGTGCTAGGGGACTATCGTTCCGCAATGAGCAGTTCTTC.

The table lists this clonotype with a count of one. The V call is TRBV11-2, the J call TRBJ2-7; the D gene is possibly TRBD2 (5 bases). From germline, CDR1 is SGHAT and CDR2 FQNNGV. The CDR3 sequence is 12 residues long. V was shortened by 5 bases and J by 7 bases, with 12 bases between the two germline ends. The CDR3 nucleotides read TGTGCCAGCAGCCCTCACCGGGGAGAGCAGTACTTC. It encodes CASSPHRGEQYF.

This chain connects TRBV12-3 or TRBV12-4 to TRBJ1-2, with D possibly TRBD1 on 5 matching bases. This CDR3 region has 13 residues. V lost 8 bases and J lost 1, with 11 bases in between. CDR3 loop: CASSGGFNYGYTF. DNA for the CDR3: TGTGCCAGCTCTGGGGGTTTTAACTATGGCTACACCTTC.

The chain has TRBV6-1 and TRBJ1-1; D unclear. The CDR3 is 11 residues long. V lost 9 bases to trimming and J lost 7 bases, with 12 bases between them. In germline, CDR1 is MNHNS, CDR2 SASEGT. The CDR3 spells CASRPSVEAFF. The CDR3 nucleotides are TGTGCCAGTCGGCCGTCGGTTGAAGCTTTCTTT.

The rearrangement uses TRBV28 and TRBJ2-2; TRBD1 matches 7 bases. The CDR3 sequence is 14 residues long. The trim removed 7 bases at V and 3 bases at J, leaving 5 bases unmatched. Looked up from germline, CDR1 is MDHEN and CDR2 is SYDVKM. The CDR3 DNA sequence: TGTGCCAGCAATCCCACAGGGGACACCGGGGAGCTGTTTTTT. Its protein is CASNPTGDTGELFF.

CDR3 sequence reads: CASQSTGSASNGYTF. As DNA, the CDR3 is TGTGCCAGCCAATCCACAGGGTCTGCAAGTAATGGCTACACCTTC. The chain employs TRBV5-4 and TRBJ1-2, with D maybe TRBD1 (6 bases). V lost 7 bases and J 6 bases, leaving 22 bases between the germline ends. This CDR3 is built from 15 residues. The germline V gene encodes CDR1 SGHNT and CDR2 YYREEE (reference sequence).

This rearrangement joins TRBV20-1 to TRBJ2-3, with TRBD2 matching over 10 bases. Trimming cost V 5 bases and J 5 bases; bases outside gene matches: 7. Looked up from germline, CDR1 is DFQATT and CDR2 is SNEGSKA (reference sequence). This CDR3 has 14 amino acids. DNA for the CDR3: TGCAGTGCTGCGAGCGGGGGGGCCGAAGATACGCAGTATTTT. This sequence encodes CSAASGGAEDTQYF.

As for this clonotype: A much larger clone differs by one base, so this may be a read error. In nucleotides, the CDR3 is TGTGCCAGCAGCCTCGGGACTACCCAAGAGACCCAGTACTTC. The encoded protein is CASSLGTTQETQYF. The chain is built from TRBV5-4 and TRBJ2-5; 7 bases agree with TRBD2. The V segment lost 4 bases and the J segment 1 base; nucleotides outside the gene matches: 4. Germline CDR1 reads SGHNT; CDR2 reads YYREEE (reference sequence). The CDR3 loop spans 14 amino acids.

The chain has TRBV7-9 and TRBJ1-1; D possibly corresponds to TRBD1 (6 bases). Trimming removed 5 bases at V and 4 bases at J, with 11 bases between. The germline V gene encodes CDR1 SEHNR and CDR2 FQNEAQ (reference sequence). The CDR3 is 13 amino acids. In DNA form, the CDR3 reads TGTGCCAGCAGCCCAAAGGACAGCACTGAAGCTTTCTTT. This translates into CASSPKDSTEAFF.

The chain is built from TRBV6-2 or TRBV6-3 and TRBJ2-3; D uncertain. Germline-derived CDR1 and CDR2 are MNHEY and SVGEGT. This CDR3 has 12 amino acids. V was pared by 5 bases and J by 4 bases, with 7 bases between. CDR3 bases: TGTGCCAGCAGTGACCGACCAGATACGCAGTATTTT. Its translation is CASSDRPDTQYF.

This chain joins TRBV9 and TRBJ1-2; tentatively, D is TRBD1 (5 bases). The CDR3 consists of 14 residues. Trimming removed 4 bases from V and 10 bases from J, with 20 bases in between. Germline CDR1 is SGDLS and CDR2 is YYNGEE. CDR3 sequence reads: CASSPRSGDDVYTF. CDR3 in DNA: TGTGCCAGCAGCCCCCGATCCGGGGACGATGTCTACACCTTC.

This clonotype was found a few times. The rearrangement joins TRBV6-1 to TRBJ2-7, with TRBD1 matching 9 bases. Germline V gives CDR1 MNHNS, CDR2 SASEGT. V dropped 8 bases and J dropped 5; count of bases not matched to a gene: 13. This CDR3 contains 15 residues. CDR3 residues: CASSRPGQGIHEQYF. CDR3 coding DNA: TGTGCCAGCTCTCGACCGGGACAGGGAATCCACGAGCAGTACTTC.

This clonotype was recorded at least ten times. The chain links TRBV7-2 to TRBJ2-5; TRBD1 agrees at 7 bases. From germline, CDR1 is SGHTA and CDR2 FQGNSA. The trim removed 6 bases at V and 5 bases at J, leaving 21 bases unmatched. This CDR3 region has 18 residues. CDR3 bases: TGTGCCAGCAGTTCAGGGGGACCAGGGATCCTATTCGGGGAGACCCAGTACTTC. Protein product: CASSSGGPGILFGETQYF.

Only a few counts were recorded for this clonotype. In nucleotides, the CDR3 is TGTGCCAGCAGTGAAATGGGGAGCGGGACCTCATATTCACCCCTCCACTTT. This encodes CASSEMGSGTSYSPLHF. This rearrangement joins TRBV6-1 to TRBJ1-6, with a possible D match to TRBD1 (5 bases). CDR1 MNHNS and CDR2 SASEGT come from the germline V gene. The V end was cut by 2 bases, the J end by 8 bases, with 19 bases between. This CDR3 spans 17 amino acids.

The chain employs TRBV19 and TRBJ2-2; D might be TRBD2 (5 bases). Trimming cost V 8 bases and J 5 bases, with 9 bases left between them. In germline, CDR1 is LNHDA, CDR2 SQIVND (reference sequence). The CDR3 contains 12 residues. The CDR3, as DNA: TGTGCCAGTTTAGCGAGAACCGGGGAGCTGTTTTTT. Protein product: CASLARTGELFF.

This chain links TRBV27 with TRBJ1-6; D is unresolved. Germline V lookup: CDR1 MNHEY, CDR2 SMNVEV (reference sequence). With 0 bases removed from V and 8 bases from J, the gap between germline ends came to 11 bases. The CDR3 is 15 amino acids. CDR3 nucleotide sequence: TGTGCCAGCAGTTTATCGCGGGTCCGGGATTCACCCCTCCACTTT. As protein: CASSLSRVRDSPLHF.

This CDR3 reads CASSRDRGDGYTF. CDR3 bases: TGTGCCAGCAGTCGGGACAGGGGAGATGGCTACACCTTC. The J gene is TRBJ1-2, the V gene TRBV6-1; the match to TRBD1 covers 10 bases. The CDR3 contains 13 residues. Trimming cost V 5 bases and J 6 bases; bases outside gene matches: 3. Germline CDR1 MNHNS, CDR2 SASEGT.

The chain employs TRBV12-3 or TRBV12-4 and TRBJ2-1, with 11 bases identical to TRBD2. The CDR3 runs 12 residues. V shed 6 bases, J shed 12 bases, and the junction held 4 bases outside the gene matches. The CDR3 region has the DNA TGTGCCAGCAGCCCCCTAGCGGGGGGGCAGTTCTTC. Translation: CASSPLAGGQFF.

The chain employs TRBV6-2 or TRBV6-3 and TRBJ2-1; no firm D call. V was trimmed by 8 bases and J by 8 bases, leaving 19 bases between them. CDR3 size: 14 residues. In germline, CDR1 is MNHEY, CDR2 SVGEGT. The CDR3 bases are TGTGCCAGCCATGTGTGGGGTAAAGGCGATGAGCAGTTCTTC. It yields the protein CASHVWGKGDEQFF.

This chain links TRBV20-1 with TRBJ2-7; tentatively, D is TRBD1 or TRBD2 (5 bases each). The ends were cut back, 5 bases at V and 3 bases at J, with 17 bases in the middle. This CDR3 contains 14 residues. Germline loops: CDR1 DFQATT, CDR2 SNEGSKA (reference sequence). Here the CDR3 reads CSAYSGPVGYEQYF. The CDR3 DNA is TGCAGTGCTTATTCGGGACCCGTGGGCTACGAGCAGTACTTC.

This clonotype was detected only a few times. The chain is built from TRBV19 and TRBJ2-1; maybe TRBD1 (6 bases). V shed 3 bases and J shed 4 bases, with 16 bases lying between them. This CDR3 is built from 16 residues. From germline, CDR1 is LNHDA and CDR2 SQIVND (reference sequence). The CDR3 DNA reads TGTGCCAGTAGTATCTCTGGGACACTACTTTACAATGAGCAGTTCTTC. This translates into CASSISGTLLYNEQFF. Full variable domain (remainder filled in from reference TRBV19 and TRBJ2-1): DGGITQSPKYLFRKEGQNVTLSCEQNLNHDAMYWYRQDPGQGLRLIYYSQIVNDFQKGDIAEGYSVSREKKESFPLTVTSAQKNPTAFYLCASSISGTLLYNEQFFGPGTRLTVL.

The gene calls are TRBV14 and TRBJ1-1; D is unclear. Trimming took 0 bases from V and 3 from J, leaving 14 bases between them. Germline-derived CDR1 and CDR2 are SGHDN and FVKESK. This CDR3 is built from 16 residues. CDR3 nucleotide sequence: TGTGCCAGCAGCCAAGATAACTTCCTGGAGGACACTGAAGCTTTCTTT. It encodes CASSQDNFLEDTEAFF.

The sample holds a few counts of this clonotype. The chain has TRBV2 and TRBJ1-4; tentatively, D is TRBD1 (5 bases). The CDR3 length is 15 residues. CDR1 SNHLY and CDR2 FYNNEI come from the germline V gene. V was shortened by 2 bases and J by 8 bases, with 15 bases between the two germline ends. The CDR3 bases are TGTGCCAGCAGTGAACGGGGGGGAGGCGAAGAAAAACTGTTTTTT. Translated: CASSERGGGEEKLFF.